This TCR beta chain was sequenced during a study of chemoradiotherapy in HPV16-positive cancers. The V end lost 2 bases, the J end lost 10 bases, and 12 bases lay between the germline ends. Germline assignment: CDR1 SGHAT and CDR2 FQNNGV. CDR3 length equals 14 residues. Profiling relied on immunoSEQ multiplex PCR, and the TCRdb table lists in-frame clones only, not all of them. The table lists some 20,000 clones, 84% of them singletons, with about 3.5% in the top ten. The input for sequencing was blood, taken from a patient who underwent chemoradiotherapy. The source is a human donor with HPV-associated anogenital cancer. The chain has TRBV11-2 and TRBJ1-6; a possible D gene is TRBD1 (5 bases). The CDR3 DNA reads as TGTGCCAGCAGCTTATTGGGGGGGGACTCACCCCTCCACTTT. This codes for CASSLLGGDSPLHF.